These 11 T cell receptor beta chains came from one sample sequenced in a study of graft-versus-host responses after intestinal transplantation. Only in-frame clones appear in the TCRdb table, and some are missing; sequencing was by immunoSEQ multiplex PCR. The table includes approximately 8,600 clones, 31% detected once. Material: alloreactive CD4+ T cells from a mixed lymphocyte reaction culture, obtained before intestinal transplant. The subset denotes: CFSE-low proliferating T cells sorted from roughly six-day pre-transplant mixed lymphocyte reaction (GvH or HvG direction). The receptor set was obtained from a human patient who received an intestinal transplant.

This clone was seen once. The chain carries TRBV5-1 and TRBJ2-3, with D maybe TRBD2 (5 bases). The length of the CDR3 is 16 residues. Germline assignment: CDR1 SGHRS and CDR2 YFSETQ. Trimming took off 4 bases at V and 0 bases at J, with 15 bases between the two ends. The CDR3 region is CASSGSFGISTDTQYF. CDR3 nucleotide sequence: TGCGCCAGCAGCGGCTCCTTCGGGATTAGCACAGATACGCAGTATTTT.

This clone was found a few times. The chain recombines TRBV4-3 with TRBJ1-5, with D possibly matching TRBD1 (5 bases). Between the trimmed V and J ends, which lost 0 bases and 5 bases, there was a span of 14 bases. The germline CDR1 and CDR2 sequences are LGHNA and YSLEER. The CDR3 is 16 amino acids. The CDR3 DNA reads as TGCGCCAGCAGCCAAGATGTCGCAGGGATACATCAGCCCCAGCATTTT. Translating gives CASSQDVAGIHQPQHF.

This clone is categorized as medium-sized (0.01 to 0.1%). CDR3 loop: CASSLTKQGSGELFF. The CDR3 DNA reads TGTGCCAGCAGCCTCACCAAACAGGGGAGTGGGGAGCTGTTTTTT. V and J are TRBV7-2 and TRBJ2-2; TRBD1 matches 7 bases. V was clipped by 5 bases and J by 8 bases; unmatched bases: 11. Germline CDR1 is SGHTA and CDR2 is FQGNSA. The CDR3 is 15 residues long.

This clone was recorded a few times. The gene calls are TRBV9 and TRBJ2-5; 8 nucleotides agree with TRBD2. The CDR3 contains 16 residues. Per germline, CDR1 SGDLS and CDR2 YYNGEE. The V segment lost 0 bases and the J segment 5 bases; nucleotides outside the gene matches: 9. CDR3 sequence: CASSVAPGGRAETQYF. In DNA form, the CDR3 reads TGTGCCAGCAGCGTAGCCCCGGGGGGGCGCGCGGAGACCCAGTACTTC.

This clone was detected a few times. The chain employs TRBV7-9 and TRBJ2-7, with D tentatively TRBD1 (6 bases). There are 14 residues in the CDR3. The V end was cut by 5 bases, the J end by 3 bases, with 14 bases between. CDR1 and CDR2 from the germline V gene are SEHNR and FQNEAQ (reference sequence). CDR3 DNA sequence: TGTGCCAGCAGCGTTAACAGGGCCTTCTACGAGCAGTACTTC. Translated, it gives CASSVNRAFYEQYF.

This rearrangement joins TRBV11-2 to TRBJ2-5; maybe TRBD2 (5 bases). The germline V gene has CDR1 SGHAT and CDR2 FQNNGV. With 5 bases removed from V and 5 bases from J, the gap between germline ends came to 18 bases. The CDR3 has 15 amino acids. The CDR3 DNA follows: TGTGCCAGCAGCCAAAGTGCCGGGTGGAGGGAGACCCAGTACTTC. Translation gives CASSQSAGWRETQYF.

The J gene is TRBJ1-1, the V gene TRBV6-6, with 7 bases that match TRBD1. The CDR3 is made up of 14 amino acids. Germline CDR1 is MNHNY and CDR2 is SVGAGI (reference sequence). J lost 1 base, V lost 2 bases, and 1 base had no gene match. CDR3 sequence (DNA): TGTGCCAGCAGTTACGGGACAGCGAACACTGAAGCTTTCTTT. This encodes CASSYGTANTEAFF.

DNA of the CDR3: TGTGCCAGCAGTTCCGGGAGGGCCGGCGGAGCAGATACGCAGTATTTT. It yields the protein CASSSGRAGGADTQYF. The chain joins TRBV7-2 to TRBJ2-3; 8 nucleotides match TRBD2. The CDR3 runs 16 residues. Germline-derived CDR1 and CDR2 are SGHTA and FQGNSA. The V and J ends lost 6 bases and 4 bases, in that order; junction bases with no gene match: 12.

This clone is termed medium-sized. The V gene is TRBV6-1, the J gene TRBJ1-6; D gene uncertain. Germline CDR1 reads MNHNS; CDR2 reads SASEGT. The V and J ends lost 6 bases and 2 bases respectively, with 11 bases between them. There are 15 residues in the CDR3. CDR3 in amino acids: CASRSGDTYNSPLHF. In DNA form, the CDR3 reads TGTGCCAGCAGGTCCGGGGATACCTATAATTCACCCCTCCACTTT.

The chain recombines TRBV21-1 with TRBJ1-5; TRBD1, the table's D call, lacks a check against the DNA. TRBV21-1 is listed as a pseudogene. The CDR3 sequence is 19 residues long. Here the CDR3 reads CASSKERRGRVYSNQPQHF. The CDR3 DNA follows: TGTGCCAGCAGCAAAGAACGCAGGGGCCGGGTATATAGCAATCAGCCCCAGCATTTT.

This clone is judged medium-sized. This chain connects TRBV5-1 to TRBJ2-1, with D uncertain. The germline V and J ends were trimmed by 0 bases and 6 bases, with 16 bases remaining between them. CDR1 SGHRS and CDR2 YFSETQ come from the germline V gene. The CDR3 has 16 amino acids. The CDR3 is CASSLEPVLRGNEQFF. The CDR3 bases are TGCGCCAGCAGCTTGGAGCCGGTATTGAGAGGCAATGAGCAGTTCTTC.